This T cell receptor beta chain was sequenced for a study of T cells after yellow fever vaccination. This clonotype was observed many times. Its antigen is undetermined. Study-wide findings and caveats: Though it reached lower strength, the secondary response hit its peak faster, day 5 versus 15. Reappearance after the booster was seen for most primary-vaccination clones, at 95% to 96% CD4 and around 90% CD8.

TCRdb ran MiXCR on the 5' RACE reads and lists one entry per CDR3 protein. Of 620,000 or so distinct CDR3 sequences listed, approximately 13% are singletons. This CDR3 contains 12 residues. V gave up 0 bases and J gave up 0 bases, with 3 bases separating them. Per the germline V gene, CDR1 is GTSNPN and CDR2 is SVGIG (reference sequence). J is TRBJ2-7 and V is TRBV30; D not resolved. The receptor comes from a young man who received the YFV17D yellow fever vaccine. Here the sequenced sample was PBMCs, taken on the day of the yellow fever booster vaccination. DNA of the CDR3: TGTGCCTGGAGTGTTTCCTCCTACGAGCAGTACTTC. It codes for CAWSVSSYEQYF.